This T cell receptor beta chain stems from a study of cytomegalovirus exposure and HLA in healthy donors. Use of 60 Vbeta and 13 Jbeta primers characterized the PCR. Here immunoSEQ multiplex PCR was the method, and the copy in TCRdb shows in-frame clones only, minus some. The sample lists around 140,000 clones; about four fifths were seen once. Findings and caveats of the study: A later analysis showed HLA-associated TCR beta chains outstripping equally common others in clonal expansion.

Details on this clone: What it binds is not known.

This TCR was sampled from a middle-aged man in good health and CMV-seronegative. The specimen was PBMCs.

The CDR3: CASSKGGSTGELFF. In DNA, the CDR3 is TGTGCCAGCAGCAAAGGGGGATCCACCGGGGAGCTGTTTTTT. The V and J genes are TRBV6-5 and TRBJ2-2, with D tentatively TRBD1 (6 bases). The germline CDR1 and CDR2 sequences are MNHEY and SVGAGI. V was cut by 6 bases and J by 4 bases, with 12 bases left in between. This CDR3 has 14 amino acids.